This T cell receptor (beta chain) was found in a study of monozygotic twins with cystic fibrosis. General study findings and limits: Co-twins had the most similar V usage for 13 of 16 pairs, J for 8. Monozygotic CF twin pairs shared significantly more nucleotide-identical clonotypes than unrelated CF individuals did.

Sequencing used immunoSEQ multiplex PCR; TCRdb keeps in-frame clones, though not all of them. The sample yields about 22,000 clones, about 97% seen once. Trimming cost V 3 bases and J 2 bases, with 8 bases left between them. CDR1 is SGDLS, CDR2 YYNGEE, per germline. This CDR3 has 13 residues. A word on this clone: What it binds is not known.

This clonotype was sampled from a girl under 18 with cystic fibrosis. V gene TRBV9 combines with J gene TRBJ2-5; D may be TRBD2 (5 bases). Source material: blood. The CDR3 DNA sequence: TGTGCCAGCAGCGGAGGGATACAAGAGACCCAGTACTTC. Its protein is CASSGGIQETQYF.